A single sample gave rise to the 32 T cell receptor beta chains below, sequenced in a study of tumor-infiltrating lymphocytes in primary liver carcinoma. Co-extracting RNA and DNA was done with 20-30 mg of unsorted bulk tissue as input. From approximately 0.5 ug of total RNA, TCR beta-specific cDNA was reverse-transcribed using a constant-region primer. Slightly modified ARM-PCR with three nested multiplex PCR rounds yielded TCR beta libraries. A C-beta reverse primer and TRBV1-TRBV30 forward primers served in each of the first two PCR rounds, at approximately 10 cycles apiece. TCRdb called the multiplex PCR reads again in MiXCR, with one record for every CDR3 protein. Among tens of thousands of distinct CDR3 sequences listed, 60% to 85% were seen once. The sequencing input was liver tumor tissue from sampling region 3. The sample's subset: tumor region T3, left-lateral pole. The receptors derive from a man aged 40-55 years with primary liver carcinoma and hepatitis B virus infection.

The chain combines TRBV10-3 with TRBJ2-1; D may be TRBD1 or TRBD2 (5 bases each). CDR3 size: 12 residues. CDR1 and CDR2 (germline): ENHRY, SYGVKD. The ends were cut back, 3 bases at V and 7 bases at J, with 7 bases in the middle. CDR3 region: CAISDGANEQFF. CDR3 sequence (DNA): TGTGCCATCAGTGACGGGGCGAATGAGCAGTTCTTC.

For this clonotype: An end of the junction differs from the germline gene, which may be a read error. This chain links TRBV4-3 with TRBJ2-3; D gene uncertain. In germline, CDR1 is LGHNA, CDR2 YSLEER. This CDR3 has 17 residues. The CDR3 bases are TGCGCCAGCGGCCATAAGATAGGTTTTCACGGCACAGATACGCAGTATTTT. This translates into CASGHKIGFHGTDTQYF.

About this clonotype: At one end the junction does not follow the germline gene, possibly because of a read error. This chain joins TRBV6-2 or TRBV6-3 and TRBJ2-1; perhaps TRBD1 as D (5 bases). CDR1 is MNHEY, CDR2 SVGEGT, per germline. The CDR3 has 14 residues. The CDR3 sequence is CAISYGLGVNVQFF. The CDR3 region has the DNA TGTGCCATCAGTTACGGGCTAGGGGTAAATGTGCAGTTCTTC.

The chain is built from TRBV11-2 and TRBJ2-3; D remains ambiguous. Germline V gene sequence: CDR1 SGHAT, CDR2 FQNNGV. The CDR3 runs to 13 residues. The CDR3, as DNA: TGTGCGAACAGCTACGGAACGGCAGATACGCAGTATTTT. Translated, it gives CANSYGTADTQYF.

With respect to this clonotype: The CDR3 ends on some other residue instead of the conserved phenylalanine or tryptophan, so this is likely a read error. The V and J genes are TRBV9 and TRBJ1-1, with a weak D call TRBD1 (5 bases). Germline-derived CDR1 and CDR2 are SGDLS and YYNGEE. The CDR3 contains 14 residues. Trimming took off 2 bases at V and 3 bases at J, with 11 bases between the two ends. CDR3 in DNA: TGTGCCAGCAGCGTCAACTCGGGGGACACTGAAGCTTTCTCT. As protein: CASSVNSGDTEAFS.

The chain has TRBV4-2 and TRBJ1-1; D gene ambiguous. The germline V gene encodes CDR1 LGHNA and CDR2 YNFKEQ. The CDR3 is 17 residues long. Trimming cost V 0 bases and J 5 bases, with 19 bases left between them. CDR3 sequence reads: CASSQEYGRGFWTEAFF. The DNA of the CDR3 is TGTGCCAGCAGCCAAGAATACGGACGGGGTTTCTGGACTGAAGCTTTCTTT.

The chain uses TRBV11-2 and TRBJ2-7, with 12 positions matching TRBD1. V gave up 8 bases and J gave up 7 bases; unmatched junction bases: 12. Germline-derived CDR1 and CDR2 are SGHAT and FQNNGV. The CDR3 length is 15 residues. CDR3 DNA: TGTGCCAGCTGCGGGGGACAGGGGGCTGTGCATGAGCAGTACTTC. It is translated as CASCGGQGAVHEQYF. The full variable domain, with the rest looked up from reference TRBV11-2 and TRBJ2-7, is EAGVAQSPRYKIIEKRQSVAFWCNPISGHATLYWYQQILGQGPKLLIQFQNNGVVDDSQLPKDRFSAERLKGVDSTLKIQPAKLEDSAVYLCASCGGQGAVHEQYFGPGTRLTVT.

On this clonotype itself: The junction does not match germline at one end; this may be a read error. The chain carries TRBV11-2 and TRBJ1-4, with D unclear. The germline V gene encodes CDR1 SGHAT and CDR2 FQNNGV. The CDR3 covers 16 residues. CDR3 sequence reads: CACSKTPGGTNEKLSF. The CDR3 DNA is TGTGCTTGCAGCAAGACTCCAGGAGGAACAAATGAAAAACTGTCTTTT.

About this clonotype: Sequence at one end of the junction differs from germline and may be a read error. The chain carries TRBV11-2 and TRBJ2-6; maybe TRBD2 (5 bases). Germline-derived CDR1 and CDR2 are SGHAT and FQNNGV. The CDR3 has 16 amino acids. The CDR3 spells CASSLDVGVGTNVLTF. The CDR3 DNA follows: TGTGCCAGCAGCTTAGATGTCGGGGTTGGGACCAACGTCCTGACTTTC.

Comments on this clonotype: Germline and junction disagree at one end, which may indicate a read error. This rearrangement joins TRBV5-5 to TRBJ1-2, with 7 positions matching TRBD1. CDR1 and CDR2 (germline): SGHKS, YYEKEE (reference sequence). The CDR3 extends over 14 amino acids. CDR3 bases: TGTGCCAGCAGCCCTGGACAGGCCCACTATGTCTACAGCTTC. Protein sequence: CASSPGQAHYVYSF.

The genes are TRBV12-3 or TRBV12-4 and TRBJ2-7; D ambiguous. The V end was cut by 2 bases, the J end by 12 bases, with 26 bases between. There are 16 residues in the CDR3. CDR3 coding DNA: TGTGCCAGCAGTTTAATAGGCCCCGGTAGCTCCTACAAGCTGTACTTC. As protein: CASSLIGPGSSYKLYF.

The chain carries TRBV6-2 or TRBV6-3 and TRBJ2-1, with 8 bases identical to TRBD2. The germline V gene has CDR1 MNHEY and CDR2 SVGEGT. V was pared by 9 bases and J by 10 bases, with 14 bases of the junction left unmatched. CDR3 length equals 14 residues. The CDR3 loop reads CASSIRTSCEEQFF. Written as DNA, the CDR3 is TGTGCCAGTAGTATAAGGACTAGCTGTGAAGAGCAGTTCTTC.

This clonotype was picked up one time. One junction end disagrees with the germline gene, perhaps due to a read error. V gene TRBV6-2 or TRBV6-3 combines with J gene TRBJ2-3; D possibly uses TRBD1 or TRBD2 (6 bases each). CDR3 length: 17 residues. CDR1 MNHEY and CDR2 SVGEGT come from the germline V gene. The CDR3 loop is CASSCSQSGAPTDMQYF. The DNA of the CDR3 is TGTGCCAGCAGTTGCTCGCAATCGGGGGCTCCCACAGATATGCAGTATTTT.

The chain recombines TRBV6-1 with TRBJ2-3; D perhaps matches TRBD1 (6 bases). Germline V lookup: CDR1 MNHNS, CDR2 SASEGT. CDR3 size: 15 residues. CDR3 in amino acids: CPNSDESGVADTQYF. The CDR3, as DNA: TGTCCCAACAGTGATGAGTCAGGGGTGGCAGATACGCAGTATTTT.

This clonotype occurred once. A read error is likely, as this CDR3 ends without the conserved phenylalanine or tryptophan. The chain has TRBV12-3 or TRBV12-4 and TRBJ1-2; 9 bases line up with TRBD1. CDR3 length equals 13 residues. DNA of the CDR3: TGTGCCAGCAGCCGGACAGGGGACTATGACTACACCTCC. It codes for CASSRTGDYDYTS.

About this clonotype: An end of the junction does not agree with germline; a read error may underlie this. CDR3 loop: CASSQRLAGGTDTRYF. As DNA, the CDR3 is TGCGCCAGCAGTCAACGACTAGCGGGAGGCACAGATACGCGGTATTTT. This sequence joins TRBV4-1 and TRBJ2-3; 13 nucleotides line up with TRBD2. The CDR3 consists of 16 residues. Germline assignment: CDR1 MGHRA and CDR2 YSYEKL.

The chain joins TRBV19 to TRBJ2-7; D remains ambiguous. This CDR3 is built from 14 residues. Trimming stripped 1 base from V and 3 bases from J, with 10 bases between. Germline values: CDR1 LNHDA, CDR2 SQIVND (reference sequence). The CDR3 loop is CASSIGRGIYEQYF. The CDR3 bases are TGTGCCAGTAGTATAGGTCGAGGAATCTACGAGCAGTACTTC.

Regarding this clonotype: Given a much more abundant clone one base away, this may be a read error. The chain couples TRBV5-1 to TRBJ2-1, with TRBD2 identical over 12 bases. The CDR3 extends over 18 amino acids. Germline V gene sequence: CDR1 SGHRS, CDR2 YFSETQ. The CDR3 coding sequence is TGCGCCAGCAGCGGCCTTCTAGCGGGAGGGCCTTCCTGCAATGAGCAGTTCTTC. Protein sequence: CASSGLLAGGPSCNEQFF.

Comment on this clonotype: A much larger clone differs by one base, so this may be a read error. The chain uses TRBV18 and TRBJ2-4; TRBD2 matches 8 bases. This CDR3 is built from 17 residues. The germline V gene encodes CDR1 KGHSH and CDR2 LQKENI. In nucleotides, the CDR3 is TGTGCCAGCTCCGGTGTTGTCATCGGGAGGGCCGTGGACATTCAGTCCTTC. Its translation: CASSGVVIGRAVDIQSF.

Remarks on this clonotype: Its ends do not fully match the called genes, so a read error is possible. The chain recombines TRBV11-2 with TRBJ1-1; no clear D. The CDR3 covers 13 residues. Germline V lookup: CDR1 SGHAT, CDR2 FQNNGV. The CDR3 nucleotides read TGTGCCAACAGCTTAGTAGATATCACTGAAGTTTTCTTT. It specifies CANSLVDITEVFF.

To note about this clonotype: The junction shows a germline mismatch at one end, possibly a read error. In nucleotides, the CDR3 is TGCGCCAGCAGCTTGGGACTGACGAGCGGGAGGAACTACGAGCAGCACTTC. As protein: CASSLGLTSGRNYEQHF. The chain employs TRBV5-1 and TRBJ2-7, with 9 bases lining up with TRBD2. This CDR3 contains 17 residues. Germline CDR1 is SGHRS and CDR2 is YFSETQ.

As concerns this clonotype: Germline and junction disagree at one end, which may indicate a read error. The chain has TRBV7-9 and TRBJ1-2, with no clear D. The CDR3 is 16 amino acids. Germline CDR1 SEHNR, CDR2 FQNEAQ (reference sequence). The CDR3 sequence is CASNPEGRLSEYGYTF. The CDR3 nucleotides read TGTGCCAGCAACCCCGAGGGCAGGCTGTCCGAGTATGGCTACACGTTC.

V usage is TRBV20-1 and J usage is TRBJ2-5; the match to TRBD2 covers 9 bases. J gave up 7 bases and V 3 bases, and 15 bases lay outside the gene matches. The CDR3 covers 16 residues. CDR1 and CDR2 (germline): DFQATT, SNEGSKA (reference sequence). CDR3 residues: CSASGRGGRARGTQYF. Written as DNA, the CDR3 is TGCAGTGCTAGTGGTAGGGGCGGGAGGGCCAGAGGGACCCAGTACTTC.

As for this clonotype: Because the CDR3 is missing its conserved closing phenylalanine or tryptophan, this is likely a read error. The rearrangement links TRBV11-2 to TRBJ2-6; D might be TRBD1 (5 bases). Germline V gives CDR1 SGHAT, CDR2 FQNNGV. The CDR3 runs to 16 residues. The CDR3 here is CGSSLDLGAGANVLTL. CDR3 in DNA: TGTGGCAGCAGCTTAGATCTAGGGGCTGGGGCCAACGTCCTGACTTTA.

The genes are TRBV5-8 and TRBJ2-1, with 9 bases matching TRBD2. The CDR3 is 16 residues long. V lost 0 bases, J lost 5 bases, and 6 bases stayed unmatched. The germline V gene encodes CDR1 SGHTS and CDR2 YDEGEE. In DNA form, the CDR3 reads TGTGCCAGCAGCTTGGGACTAGCGGAACCCCACAATGAGCAGTTCTTC. Protein: CASSLGLAEPHNEQFF.

The chain links TRBV10-3 to TRBJ2-7; TRBD2 might be the D (5 bases). V was pared by 10 bases and J by 10 bases, with 17 bases between. Germline V gene data show CDR1 as ENHRY and CDR2 as SYGVKD. This CDR3 is built from 11 residues. CDR3 protein: CATSEGSEQYF. The CDR3 region has the DNA TGTGCCACGTCCGAGGGAAGCGAACAGTACTTC.

This clonotype was seen more than once but under ten times. This chain links TRBV2 with TRBJ2-1, with 9 positions matching TRBD2. Germline trimming cut 7 bases from V and 0 bases from J; bases unmatched to any gene: 7. The germline CDR1 and CDR2 sequences are SNHLY and FYNNEI. The CDR3 covers 16 residues. The CDR3 loop reads CASIAGAPSSYNEQFF. For the CDR3, the DNA is TGTGCCAGCATAGCGGGAGCCCCCAGCTCCTACAATGAGCAGTTCTTC. The variable domain in full, completed from reference TRBV2 and TRBJ2-1, reads EPEVTQTPSHQVTQMGQEVILRCVPISNHLYFYWYRQILGQKVEFLVSFYNNEISEKSEIFDDQFSVERPDGSNFTLKIRSTKLEDSAMYFCASIAGAPSSYNEQFFGPGTRLTVL.

Concerning this clonotype itself: One end of the junction is discordant with germline, which a read error may explain. The chain carries TRBV11-2 and TRBJ1-4; D gene unclear. In germline, CDR1 is SGHAT, CDR2 FQNNGV. The CDR3 has 15 amino acids. The CDR3 loop reads CTSSLDGFANKKLFF. The CDR3 DNA reads TGTACTAGCAGCTTAGACGGGTTCGCTAATAAAAAACTGTTTTTT.

A single count supports this clonotype. This chain uses TRBV11-2 with TRBJ2-1, with TRBD2 matching 10 bases. The CDR3 is made up of 15 amino acids. The germline gives CDR1 SGHAT, CDR2 FQNNGV. The trim removed 9 bases at V and 12 bases at J, leaving 17 bases unmatched. This CDR3 reads CASSPQREGLDGQFF. CDR3 DNA: TGTGCCAGTAGCCCCCAGCGGGAGGGATTGGATGGGCAGTTCTTC.

Details on this clonotype: The junction does not match germline at one end; this may be a read error. In nucleotides, the CDR3 is TGTGCCAGTAGCTGGTCGGGAAGGCAAGAGACCCAGTACTTC. It specifies CASSWSGRQETQYF. The chain recombines TRBV5-6 with TRBJ2-5, with D perhaps matching TRBD2 (5 bases). Looked up from germline, CDR1 is SGHDT and CDR2 is YYEEEE. This CDR3 spans 14 amino acids.

As to this clonotype: A much larger clone lies one base from this, so it may be a read error. The gene calls are TRBV11-2 and TRBJ2-3; perhaps TRBD2 as D (6 bases). In germline, CDR1 is SGHAT, CDR2 FQNNGV. The CDR3 is 14 residues long. Trimming stripped 5 bases from V and 2 bases from J, with 11 bases between. The CDR3 region is CASSLGLSTDTQYF. CDR3 coding DNA: TGTGCCAGCAGCCTGGGACTGTCCACAGATACGCAGTATTTT.

The chain's CDR3 is CASRGWTDKQYF. The CDR3 DNA reads as TGTGCCAGCCGGGGGTGGACAGATAAGCAATATTTT. The V call is TRBV6-1, the J call TRBJ2-3, with D perhaps matching TRBD1 or TRBD2 (6 bases each). Germline CDR1 and CDR2: MNHNS and SASEGT. V lost 8 bases and J 15 bases, leaving 21 bases between the germline ends. The CDR3 contains 12 residues.